This TCR beta chain was retrieved from a study of human T cells and chemical hapten exposure. TCRdb fed the RACE reads into MiXCR, producing one record per CDR3 protein. The sample gives 370,000 or so distinct CDR3 sequences, around 5% of which show up once; roughly 2.4% is in the top ten. This clonotype was observed at least ten times. Time point: patch test 1, 2 weeks after DPC sensitization. Treatment described: therapeutic diphenylcyclopropenone sensitization with weekly scalp DPC. V lost 1 base, J lost 8 bases, and 8 bases lay in between. Germline V CDR1 and CDR2: LGHDT, YNNKEL (reference sequence). This CDR3 comprises 12 residues.

Sequencing used whole blood, obtained in connection with sensitization to the hapten diphenylcyclopropenone (DPC). This sequence originates from a woman in her forties or fifties with alopecia areata. Some clones in this sample may be carry-over from other donors' samples. This chain joins TRBV3-1 and TRBJ1-1; no firm D call. The CDR3 loop reads CASSQGSGEAFF. In DNA, the CDR3 is TGTGCCAGCAGCCAAGGGTCGGGGGAAGCTTTCTTT.